The next 19 T cell receptor beta chains were all read from a single sample in a study of T cells in Graves' hyperthyroidism and ophthalmopathy. Researchers took RNA transcripts and amplified the TCR beta CDR3 regions from them. In the first-round RT-PCR of the TCR CDR3, the HTBI primer set was used. TCRdb itself ran the multiplex PCR reads through MiXCR, one entry per CDR3 protein. The sample includes 550,000 to 600,000 distinct CDR3 sequences, approximately 15% of them seen just once. Material: blood. Every receptor here comes from a woman younger than 30 with Graves' hyperthyroidism.

The table lists this clonotype with a few counts. The V call is TRBV6-8, the J call TRBJ2-1, with no clear D. The germline V and J ends were trimmed by 0 bases and 8 bases, with 11 bases remaining between them. From germline, CDR1 is MNHGY and CDR2 SAAAGT. The CDR3 runs 14 residues. CDR3 nucleotides: TGTGCCAGCAGTTACTCGATTGTGGCGTATGAGCAGTTCTTC. Translation gives CASSYSIVAYEQFF.

The chain employs TRBV6-1 and TRBJ1-1; 8 positions agree with TRBD1. Germline V CDR1 and CDR2: MNHNS, SASEGT. V trimming: 8 bases; J trimming: 3 bases; junction bases outside the gene matches: 5. There are 13 residues in the CDR3. CDR3 nucleotides: TGTGCCAGCCTACCGACAGGGGACACTGAAGCTTTCTTT. It translates to CASLPTGDTEAFF.

The V gene is TRBV19, the J gene TRBJ2-7; 8 bases line up with TRBD1. CDR1 LNHDA and CDR2 SQIVND come from the germline V gene (reference sequence). V was pared by 6 bases and J by 2 bases, with 9 bases of the junction left unmatched. The CDR3 has 15 residues. CDR3 in amino acids: CASRLTGTGPYEQYF. CDR3 DNA sequence: TGTGCCAGTAGGCTCACCGGGACAGGTCCCTACGAGCAGTACTTC.

This clonotype was seen ten or more times. This chain links TRBV6-2 or TRBV6-3 with TRBJ2-7; 8 bases fit TRBD2. Germline CDR1 is MNHEY and CDR2 is SVGEGT. Unmatched junction bases numbered 5, after V lost 0 bases and J lost 4 bases. The CDR3 is 15 residues long. The CDR3 nucleotides are TGTGCCAGCAGTTACTCCGCGGGGGGAGGGTACGAGCAGTACTTC. Amino acids: CASSYSAGGGYEQYF.

This clonotype was counted many times. The chain has TRBV20-1 and TRBJ2-1; 10 bases map to TRBD2. Germline lookup yields CDR1 DFQATT and CDR2 SNEGSKA (reference sequence). V lost 3 bases to trimming and J lost 2 bases; unmatched junction nucleotides: 7. CDR3 size: 16 residues. CDR3 nucleotides: TGCAGTGCTAGTGGCCGGAGCGGGGGGGCCTACAATGAGCAGTTCTTC. Amino acid sequence: CSASGRSGGAYNEQFF.

This clonotype was seen a handful of times. The chain joins TRBV7-9 to TRBJ2-1; D remains ambiguous. The germline V gene has CDR1 SEHNR and CDR2 FQNEAQ (reference sequence). Trimming left V 5 bases short and J 0 bases short, with 11 bases between. This CDR3 comprises 15 residues. CDR3 loop: CASSPSMVSYNEQFF. CDR3 DNA sequence: TGTGCCAGCAGCCCGAGTATGGTCTCCTACAATGAGCAGTTCTTC.

The V call is TRBV4-3, the J call TRBJ1-6; D gene uncertain. This CDR3 spans 15 amino acids. Germline V gene lookup returns CDR1 LGHNA and CDR2 YSLEER. The V end lost 0 bases, the J end lost 9 bases, and 12 bases lay between the germline ends. The CDR3 DNA reads as TGCGCCAGCAGCCAAGATTTCTCAGGTTTTTCACCCCTCCACTTT. It codes for CASSQDFSGFSPLHF.

Details on this clonotype: This could be a read error, since a much larger clone is one nucleotide away. This CDR3 is missing its conserved last phenylalanine or tryptophan, likely due to a read error. The chain couples TRBV15 to TRBJ2-1; 7 bases are a match to TRBD1. Trimming cost V 8 bases and J 5 bases; bases outside gene matches: 12. There are 15 residues in the CDR3. The germline V gene encodes CDR1 LNHNV and CDR2 YYDKDF (reference sequence). Written as DNA, the CDR3 is TGTGCCACCGCATTGTTGAACAGGGGTGACAATGAGCAGTTCGTC. Translating gives CATALLNRGDNEQFV.

This clonotype was seen at least ten times. V is TRBV2 and J is TRBJ2-1; perhaps TRBD2 as D (7 bases). The CDR3 spans 16 residues. Trimming pared 6 bases from V and 10 bases from J, leaving 25 bases between. CDR1 is SNHLY, CDR2 FYNNEI, per germline. The CDR3 loop is CASRLGGGLPQEEQFF. The CDR3 DNA follows: TGTGCCAGCAGATTAGGGGGGGGGCTTCCTCAAGAGGAGCAGTTCTTC.

This clonotype showed up just a few times. The chain joins TRBV20-1 to TRBJ1-5; D is unclear. Germline loops: CDR1 DFQATT, CDR2 SNEGSKA (reference sequence). CDR3 length equals 14 residues. Deletions cut 6 bases from V and 4 bases from J, with 16 bases between. CDR3 residues: CSALEAGNNQPQHF. CDR3 in DNA: TGCAGTGCCCTAGAGGCAGGAAATAATCAGCCCCAGCATTTT.

The chain links TRBV7-9 to TRBJ1-6; 10 bases are shared with TRBD1. With 1 base clipped from V and 5 bases from J, the junction kept 11 bases outside the gene matches. CDR1 SEHNR and CDR2 FQNEAQ come from the germline V gene (reference sequence). The CDR3 is made up of 19 amino acids. CDR3 amino acids: CASSLVGGLGTGDNSPLHF. DNA for the CDR3: TGTGCCAGCAGCTTAGTCGGGGGTTTAGGGACAGGGGATAATTCACCCCTCCACTTT.

This clonotype has at least ten counts. An end of the junction differs from the germline gene, which may be a read error. The rearrangement joins TRBV5-1 to TRBJ1-2; TRBD1 matches at 8 bases. Germline CDR1 reads SGHRS; CDR2 reads YFSETQ. The CDR3 covers 13 residues. CDR3 nucleotides: TGTGCCAGCAGTCTTGACAGGGGCTATGGCTACACCTTC. It encodes CASSLDRGYGYTF.

In its sample, this clonotype was seen a few times. This rearrangement joins TRBV6-1 to TRBJ1-5; 8 nucleotides line up with TRBD1. This CDR3 is built from 16 residues. CDR1 is MNHNS and CDR2 is SASEGT in the germline V gene. Trimming at V came to 5 bases and at J to 0 bases, leaving 6 bases not matched to a gene. CDR3: CASSRTGSGSNQPQHF. In DNA, the CDR3 is TGTGCCAGCAGTAGGACAGGGTCGGGTAGCAATCAGCCCCAGCATTTT.

The table lists this clonotype with many counts. This chain uses TRBV20-1 with TRBJ1-6; D gene unclear. The germline V gene has CDR1 DFQATT and CDR2 SNEGSKA (reference sequence). Between the trimmed V and J ends, which lost 2 bases and 10 bases, there was a span of 15 bases. The CDR3 has 14 residues. This CDR3 reads CSARRGAVESPLHF. CDR3 coding DNA: TGCAGTGCTAGACGGGGAGCAGTTGAATCACCCCTCCACTTT.

The sample holds a few counts of this clonotype. The rearrangement links TRBV29-1 to TRBJ1-1; weak D call: TRBD1 (5 bases). Germline-derived CDR1 and CDR2 are SQVTM and ANQGSEA. CDR3 length: 15 amino acids. V was pared by 1 base and J by 2 bases, with 14 bases between. In DNA form, the CDR3 reads TGCAGCGTTGAAGCTAGGGGCCCCGCCAACACTGAAGCTTTCTTT. Its protein is CSVEARGPANTEAFF.

The chain employs TRBV20-1 and TRBJ1-3; no reliable D call. Per the germline V gene, CDR1 is DFQATT and CDR2 is SNEGSKA (reference sequence). Trimming removed 4 bases at V and 4 bases at J, with 17 bases between. This CDR3 contains 15 residues. In nucleotides, the CDR3 is TGCAGTGCTAATAGCGGACGGGCGGGCGGAAACACCATATATTTT. Translating gives CSANSGRAGGNTIYF.

This clonotype was recorded many times. The J gene is TRBJ2-1, the V gene TRBV15; D call uncertain. The CDR3 extends over 15 amino acids. Germline V gene lookup returns CDR1 LNHNV and CDR2 YYDKDF (reference sequence). V was clipped by 1 base and J by 6 bases, with 13 bases between them. CDR3 amino acids: CATSRASGQPNEQFF. As DNA, the CDR3 is TGTGCCACCAGCAGAGCCTCGGGCCAGCCCAATGAGCAGTTCTTC.

This chain joins TRBV12-3 or TRBV12-4 and TRBJ2-3; the match to TRBD2 covers 15 bases. CDR3 length: 16 residues. Trimming at V came to 5 bases and at J to 4 bases, leaving 4 bases not matched to a gene. The CDR3: CASSPGLAGGSDTQYF. DNA of the CDR3: TGTGCCAGCAGTCCGGGACTAGCGGGGGGCTCAGATACGCAGTATTTT.

The chain is built from TRBV4-2 and TRBJ2-3; TRBD2 agrees at 14 bases. In germline, CDR1 is LGHNA, CDR2 YNFKEQ. The CDR3 length is 16 residues. Germline trimming cut 4 bases from V and 5 bases from J; bases unmatched to any gene: 5. Written as DNA, the CDR3 is TGTGCCAGCAGCCCAGAGACTAGCGGGAGGGGAGATACGCAGTATTTT. This gives the protein CASSPETSGRGDTQYF.